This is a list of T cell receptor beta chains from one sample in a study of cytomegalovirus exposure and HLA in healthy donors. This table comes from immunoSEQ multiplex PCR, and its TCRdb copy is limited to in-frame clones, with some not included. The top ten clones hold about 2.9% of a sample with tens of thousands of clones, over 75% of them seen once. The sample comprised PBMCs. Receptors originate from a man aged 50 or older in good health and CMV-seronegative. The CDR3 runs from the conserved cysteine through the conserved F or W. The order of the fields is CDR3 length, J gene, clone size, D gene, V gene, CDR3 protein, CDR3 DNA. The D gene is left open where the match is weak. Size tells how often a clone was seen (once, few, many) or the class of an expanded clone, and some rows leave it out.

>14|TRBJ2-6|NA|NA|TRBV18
CASSLPSGANVLTF
TGTGCCAGCTCACTTCCATCTGGGGCCAACGTCCTGACTTTC
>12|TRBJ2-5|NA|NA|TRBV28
CASSPVGETQYF
TGTGCCAGCAGTCCGGTTGGAGAGACCCAGTACTTC
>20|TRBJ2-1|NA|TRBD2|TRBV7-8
CASSLSLRKLAGGPFNEQFF
TGTGCCAGCAGCTTATCTCTTAGGAAACTAGCGGGAGGGCCGTTCAATGAGCAGTTCTTC
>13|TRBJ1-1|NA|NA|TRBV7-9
CASSLGEQGIALF
TGTGCCAGCAGCTTAGGGGAACAGGGCATTGCGCTCTTT
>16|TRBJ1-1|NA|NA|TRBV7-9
CSSSLGGPNLNTEAFF
TGTTCCAGCAGCTTAGGAGGTCCTAACCTAAACACTGAAGCTTTCTTT
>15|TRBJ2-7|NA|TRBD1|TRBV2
CASSHSGGRSYEQYF
TGTGCCAGCAGTCACTCAGGGGGTCGGTCCTACGAGCAGTACTTC
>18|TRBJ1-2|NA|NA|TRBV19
CASSIRTERGQILYGYTF
TGTGCCAGTAGTATTCGGACAGAGAGGGGTCAAATCCTCTATGGCTACACCTTC
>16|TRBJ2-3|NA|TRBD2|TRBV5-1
CASSLGSGGATDTQYF
TGCGCCAGCAGCTTGGGTAGCGGGGGGGCCACAGATACGCAGTATTTT
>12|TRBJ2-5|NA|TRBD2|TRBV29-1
CSVEQAAGAQYF
TGCAGCGTTGAACAGGCGGCGGGGGCCCAGTACTTC
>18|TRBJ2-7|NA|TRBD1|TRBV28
CASQDPPGGAGLAYEQYF
TGTGCCAGCCAAGACCCCCCAGGGGGCGCTGGGCTAGCCTACGAGCAGTACTTC
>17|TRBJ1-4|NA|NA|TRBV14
CASSRQAASGRDEKLFF
TGTGCCAGCAGCCGCCAAGCCGCCTCAGGGAGGGATGAAAAACTGTTTTTT
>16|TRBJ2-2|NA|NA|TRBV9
CASSVSGRGNTGELFF
TGTGCCAGCAGCGTAAGCGGCAGGGGGAACACCGGGGAGCTGTTTTTT
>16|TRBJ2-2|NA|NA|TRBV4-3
CASSQDRLVGTGELFF
TGCGCCAGCAGCCAAGATCGATTAGTTGGCACCGGGGAGCTGTTTTTT
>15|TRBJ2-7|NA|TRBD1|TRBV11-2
CASTTGGEGSYEQYF
TGTGCCAGCACCACAGGGGGCGAAGGGTCCTACGAGCAGTACTTC
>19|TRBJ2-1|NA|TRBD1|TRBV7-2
CASSLRPYPGQSSYNEQFF
TGTGCCAGCAGCTTGCGCCCCTATCCGGGACAGAGCTCCTACAATGAGCAGTTCTTC
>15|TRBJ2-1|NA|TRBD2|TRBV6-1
CASSELAGGYNEQFF
TGTGCCAGCAGTGAACTAGCGGGTGGCTACAATGAGCAGTTCTTC
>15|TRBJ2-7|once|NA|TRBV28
CASSKGQGLSYEQYF
TGTGCCAGCAGTAAGGGACAAGGTCTCTCCTACGAGCAGTACTTC
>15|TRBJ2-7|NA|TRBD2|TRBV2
CASTWTSGGAGEQYF
TGTGCCAGCACCTGGACTAGCGGGGGGGCCGGCGAGCAGTACTTC
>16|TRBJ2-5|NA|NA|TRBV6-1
CASSELALAAPETQYF
TGTGCCAGCAGTGAACTGGCGCTAGCAGCCCCGGAGACCCAGTACTTC
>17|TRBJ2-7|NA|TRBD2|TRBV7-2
CASSLGTSGGTTYEQYF
TGTGCCAGCAGCTTAGGGACTAGCGGGGGGACAACCTACGAGCAGTACTTC
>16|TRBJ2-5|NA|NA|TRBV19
CASRPGGAAIRETQYF
TGTGCCAGTCGCCCTGGGGGGGCAGCCATCCGGGAGACCCAGTACTTC
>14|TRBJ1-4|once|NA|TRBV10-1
CASSEHRALGKLFF
TGCGCCAGCAGTGAACACAGGGCGCTGGGAAAACTGTTTTTT
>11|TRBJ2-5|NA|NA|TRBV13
CASRLEETQYF
TGTGCCAGTCGTCTCGAGGAGACCCAGTACTTC
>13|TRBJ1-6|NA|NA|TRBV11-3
CASSLERGSPLHF
TGTGCCAGCAGCCTGGAACGGGGGTCACCCCTCCACTTT
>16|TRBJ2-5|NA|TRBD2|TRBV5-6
CASSPGLAGVRETQYF
TGTGCCAGCAGCCCGGGACTAGCGGGAGTTCGGGAGACCCAGTACTTC
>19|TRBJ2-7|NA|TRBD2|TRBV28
CASRTSSGSILYRTYEQYF
TGTGCCAGCAGAACTTCTAGCGGGAGCATTTTATATCGGACCTACGAGCAGTACTTC
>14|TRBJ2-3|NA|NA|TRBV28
CASMRRVGTDTQYF
TGTGCCAGCATGAGGAGGGTGGGCACAGATACGCAGTATTTT
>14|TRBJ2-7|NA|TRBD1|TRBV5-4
CASSQGDRVGEQYF
TGTGCCAGCAGCCAAGGGGACAGGGTGGGCGAGCAGTACTTC
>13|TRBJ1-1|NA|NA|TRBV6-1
CASSEYSHTEAFF
TGTGCCAGCAGTGAGTACTCCCACACTGAAGCTTTCTTT
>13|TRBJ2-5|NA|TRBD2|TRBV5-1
CASRLAVQETQYF
TGCGCCAGCAGGCTAGCGGTCCAAGAGACCCAGTACTTC
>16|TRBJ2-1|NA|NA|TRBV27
CASSSQDFTGHNEQFF
TGTGCCAGCAGTTCCCAGGACTTTACGGGTCACAATGAGCAGTTCTTC
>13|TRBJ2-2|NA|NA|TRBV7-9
CSVLRLNTGELFF
TGTTCCGTGTTGCGGTTGAACACCGGGGAGCTGTTTTTT
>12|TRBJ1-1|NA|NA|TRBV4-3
CASSRGDTEAFF
TGCGCCAGCAGCCGGGGGGACACTGAAGCTTTCTTT
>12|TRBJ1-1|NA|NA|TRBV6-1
CASSELNTEAFF
TGTGCCAGCAGTGAACTAAACACTGAAGCTTTCTTT
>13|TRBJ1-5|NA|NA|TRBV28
CASVGTRAQPQHF
TGTGCCAGCGTCGGGACAAGGGCCCAGCCCCAGCATTTT
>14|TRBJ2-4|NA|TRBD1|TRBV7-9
CSSSSGTGVEIQYF
TGTTCCAGCAGCTCAGGGACAGGGGTGGAAATTCAGTACTTC
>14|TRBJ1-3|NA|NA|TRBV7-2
CASRQAGTGNTIYF
TGTGCCAGCAGGCAGGCAGGGACTGGAAACACCATATATTTT
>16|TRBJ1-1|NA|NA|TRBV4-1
CASSHGGARWNTEAFF
TGCGCCAGCAGCCATGGGGGGGCCAGGTGGAACACTGAAGCTTTCTTT
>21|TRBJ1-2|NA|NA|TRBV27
CASTLRWTSSHRTNSNYGYTF
TGTGCCAGCACCCTTAGGTGGACTTCGTCACACCGGACTAATTCTAACTATGGCTACACCTTC
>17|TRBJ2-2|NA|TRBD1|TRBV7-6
CASSLESGTGNTGELFF
TGTGCCAGCAGCTTAGAGTCCGGGACAGGGAACACCGGGGAGCTGTTTTTT
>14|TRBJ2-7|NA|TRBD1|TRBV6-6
CASSPTGGGYEQYF
TGTGCCAGCTCCCCGACAGGGGGCGGCTACGAGCAGTACTTC
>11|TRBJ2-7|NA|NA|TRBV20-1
CSATTSAEQYF
TGCAGTGCTACAACGTCCGCGGAGCAGTACTTC
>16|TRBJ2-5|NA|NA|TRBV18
CASSPIQADLTETQYF
TGTGCCAGCTCACCGATACAAGCGGATCTCACCGAGACCCAGTACTTC
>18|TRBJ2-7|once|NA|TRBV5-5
CASSVDSLRTGLWYEQYF
TGTGCCAGCAGCGTGGACAGTCTCAGGACGGGGTTATGGTACGAGCAGTACTTC
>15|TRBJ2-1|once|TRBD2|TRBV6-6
CASNPLAGGGNEQFF
TGTGCCAGCAACCCCCTAGCGGGGGGGGGTAATGAGCAGTTCTTC
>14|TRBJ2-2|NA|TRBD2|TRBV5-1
CASGTSGNTGELFF
TGCGCCAGCGGGACTAGCGGGAACACCGGGGAGCTGTTTTTT
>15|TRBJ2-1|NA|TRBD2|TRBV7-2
CASSPGVAGYNEQFF
TGTGCCAGCAGCCCCGGCGTAGCGGGGTACAATGAGCAGTTCTTC
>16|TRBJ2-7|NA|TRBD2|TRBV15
CATSREHGRLSYEQYF
TGTGCCACCAGCAGAGAACACGGGAGGTTGTCCTACGAGCAGTACTTC
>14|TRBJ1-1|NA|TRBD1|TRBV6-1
CASSGQGPDTEAFF
TGTGCCAGCAGTGGACAGGGCCCCGACACTGAAGCTTTCTTT
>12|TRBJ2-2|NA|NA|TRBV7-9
CSSQTGHGELFF
TGTTCCAGCCAAACAGGGCACGGGGAGCTGTTTTTT
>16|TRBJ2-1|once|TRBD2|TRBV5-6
CASSWETSGPYNEQFF
TGTGCCAGCAGCTGGGAGACTAGCGGGCCCTACAATGAGCAGTTCTTC
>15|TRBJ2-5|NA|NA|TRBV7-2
CASIQTGETQETQYF
TGTGCCAGCATCCAGACCGGAGAAACGCAAGAGACCCAGTACTTC
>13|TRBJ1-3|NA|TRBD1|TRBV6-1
CASNRDRGNTIYF
TGTGCCAGCAACCGGGACAGGGGCAACACCATATATTTT
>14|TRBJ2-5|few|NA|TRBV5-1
CASSPGHLQETQYF
TGCGCCAGCAGCCCCGGACACCTCCAAGAGACCCAGTACTTC
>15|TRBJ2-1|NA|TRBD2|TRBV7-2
CASSLKSPGLAAQFF
TGTGCCAGCAGCTTAAAAAGTCCGGGACTAGCGGCGCAGTTCTTC
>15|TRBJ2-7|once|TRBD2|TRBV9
CASSEDAGGSYEQYF
TGTGCCAGCAGCGAGGACGCGGGAGGGTCCTACGAGCAGTACTTC
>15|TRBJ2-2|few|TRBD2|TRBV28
CASSLPGLAVGELFF
TGTGCCAGCAGTTTACCGGGACTAGCAGTCGGGGAGCTGTTTTTT
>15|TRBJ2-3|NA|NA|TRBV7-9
CASSPPGISTDTQYF
TGTGCCAGCAGCCCCCCAGGAATCAGCACAGATACGCAGTATTTT